These T cell receptor beta chains were read from a single sample in a study of siplizumab effects on memory and regulatory T cells. Method: immunoSEQ multiplex PCR; TCRdb's copy keeps in-frame clones and lacks some. The profile covers around 100,000 clones, with around 92% appearing a single time and just over 2.5% taken by the ten largest. Input material: CD4+ T cells sorted from blood. The source is a human donor in good health. Some clones in this sample may be carry-over from other donors' samples. CDR3s include the opening cysteine and the closing phenylalanine or tryptophan. The D gene is left open where the match is weak. Only part of the rows carry a size: once, few, many, or a class if the clone is expanded.

v_gene: TRBV6-6; d_gene: TRBD1; abundance: NA; j_gene: TRBJ1-5; CDR3nt: TGTGCCAGCAGCCCAGGGGGCGGTCAGCCCCAGCATTTT; CDR3aa: CASSPGGGQPQHF
v_gene: TRBV23-1; d_gene: NA; abundance: NA; j_gene: TRBJ2-7; CDR3nt: TGCGCCAGCAGTCACCTAACCGCCAGGGAATTTGCCTACGAGCAGTACTTC; CDR3aa: CASSHLTAREFAYEQYF
v_gene: TRBV7-3; d_gene: TRBD2; abundance: NA; j_gene: TRBJ2-1; CDR3nt: TGTGCCAGCAGCTTAAATAGCGGGGGGGGGAGTAATGAGCAGTTCTTC; CDR3aa: CASSLNSGGGSNEQFF
v_gene: TRBV5-1; d_gene: NA; abundance: NA; j_gene: TRBJ1-6; CDR3nt: TGCGCCAGCAGCTTGGCGGACAGTTATTCACCCCTCCACTTT; CDR3aa: CASSLADSYSPLHF
v_gene: TRBV5-1; d_gene: TRBD2; abundance: NA; j_gene: TRBJ2-5; CDR3nt: TGCGCCAGCAGCCGCCGGAGGACTAGCGGGGAAATCCAAGAGACCCAGTACTTC; CDR3aa: CASSRRRTSGEIQETQYF
v_gene: TRBV7-3; d_gene: NA; abundance: NA; j_gene: TRBJ1-1; CDR3nt: TGTGCCAGCAGCAAACAGGGTGGGACTGAAGCTTTCTTT; CDR3aa: CASSKQGGTEAFF
v_gene: TRBV7-2; d_gene: NA; abundance: NA; j_gene: TRBJ2-5; CDR3nt: TGTGCCAGCAGCCCACTGGGGTTCGGTGGCCAAGAGACCCAGTACTTC; CDR3aa: CASSPLGFGGQETQYF
v_gene: TRBV6-6; d_gene: TRBD1; abundance: NA; j_gene: TRBJ2-7; CDR3nt: TGTGCCAGCAGTTATCTTAGGACAGGGGGTTACTACGAGCAGTACTTC; CDR3aa: CASSYLRTGGYYEQYF
v_gene: TRBV28; d_gene: NA; abundance: NA; j_gene: TRBJ1-2; CDR3nt: TGTGCCAGCAGTCCGGACAGTGCTCTTGGCTACACCTTC; CDR3aa: CASSPDSALGYTF
v_gene: TRBV19; d_gene: NA; abundance: few; j_gene: TRBJ1-5; CDR3nt: TGTGCCAGTAGTATTGTGGAGTTGCTCAATCAGCCCCAGCATTTT; CDR3aa: CASSIVELLNQPQHF
v_gene: TRBV6-1; d_gene: NA; abundance: NA; j_gene: TRBJ2-3; CDR3nt: TGTGCCAGCAGTGGACGGGGCACAGATACGCAGTATTTT; CDR3aa: CASSGRGTDTQYF
v_gene: TRBV18; d_gene: NA; abundance: NA; j_gene: TRBJ1-1; CDR3nt: TGTGCCAGCTCACCAACACAGGAAAAGATCGGAGCTTTCTTT; CDR3aa: CASSPTQEKIGAFF
v_gene: TRBV6-6; d_gene: NA; abundance: once; j_gene: TRBJ2-7; CDR3nt: TGTGCCAGCAGTCAAGATGGCTACGAGCAGTACTTC; CDR3aa: CASSQDGYEQYF
v_gene: TRBV5-1; d_gene: NA; abundance: NA; j_gene: TRBJ1-2; CDR3nt: TGCGCCAGCAGCCAAAGGCCCAGGGACACTAACTATGGCTACACCTTC; CDR3aa: CASSQRPRDTNYGYTF
v_gene: TRBV5-1; d_gene: NA; abundance: NA; j_gene: TRBJ2-3; CDR3nt: TGCGCCAGCAGCTTGATCCGGGACTCTAAAAGCACAGATACGCAGTATTTT; CDR3aa: CASSLIRDSKSTDTQYF
v_gene: TRBV6-1; d_gene: NA; abundance: NA; j_gene: TRBJ1-1; CDR3nt: TGTGCCAGCAGTGAACTGGTGAACACTGAAGCTTTCTTT; CDR3aa: CASSELVNTEAFF
v_gene: TRBV19; d_gene: NA; abundance: NA; j_gene: TRBJ2-5; CDR3nt: TGTGCCAGTAGCCCCGGGGGGGGACAGGGCGAGACCCAGTACTTC; CDR3aa: CASSPGGGQGETQYF
v_gene: TRBV6-1; d_gene: TRBD1; abundance: NA; j_gene: TRBJ1-1; CDR3nt: TGTGCCAGCAGTGAACACAGGGGGCTGGCCACTGAAGCTTTCTTT; CDR3aa: CASSEHRGLATEAFF
v_gene: TRBV30; d_gene: TRBD1; abundance: NA; j_gene: TRBJ2-7; CDR3nt: TGTGCCTGGAGTCGACAGGGGGTCGAGCAGTACTTC; CDR3aa: CAWSRQGVEQYF
v_gene: TRBV5-1; d_gene: NA; abundance: NA; j_gene: TRBJ2-5; CDR3nt: TGCGCCAGCAGCCTCCCCCGGGGGGAGACCCAGTACTTC; CDR3aa: CASSLPRGETQYF
v_gene: TRBV5-1; d_gene: TRBD1; abundance: NA; j_gene: TRBJ1-3; CDR3nt: TGCGCCAGCAGCTTAGACCCAGGGGGCGTTGGAAACACCATATATTTT; CDR3aa: CASSLDPGGVGNTIYF
v_gene: TRBV4-2; d_gene: NA; abundance: few; j_gene: TRBJ2-6; CDR3nt: TGTGCCACCGCCGAAGGAGTTGGAGGCTCTGGGGCCAACGTCCTGACTTTC; CDR3aa: CATAEGVGGSGANVLTF
v_gene: TRBV5-3; d_gene: TRBD2; abundance: once; j_gene: TRBJ2-7; CDR3nt: TGTGCCAGAAGCTTGGCGGGAGGGCCCTACGAGCAGTACTTC; CDR3aa: CARSLAGGPYEQYF
v_gene: TRBV27; d_gene: NA; abundance: NA; j_gene: TRBJ2-2; CDR3nt: TGTGCCAGCAGTTTATCAGGCAGATCGATCGCGAACACCGGGGAGCTGTTTTTT; CDR3aa: CASSLSGRSIANTGELFF
v_gene: TRBV18; d_gene: NA; abundance: NA; j_gene: TRBJ2-7; CDR3nt: TGTGCCAGCTCACCCAGTTTTGCAGCCGGAGGGATAGACGAGCAGTACTTC; CDR3aa: CASSPSFAAGGIDEQYF
v_gene: TRBV7-9; d_gene: NA; abundance: NA; j_gene: TRBJ1-1; CDR3nt: TGTGCCAGCAGCTTAGCGAGGGCGGGTGTCACTGAAGCTTTCTTT; CDR3aa: CASSLARAGVTEAFF
v_gene: TRBV6-5; d_gene: NA; abundance: NA; j_gene: TRBJ1-2; CDR3nt: TGTGCCAGCAGTACAGGGAACTATGGCTACACCTTC; CDR3aa: CASSTGNYGYTF
v_gene: TRBV5-4; d_gene: TRBD2; abundance: NA; j_gene: TRBJ2-1; CDR3nt: TGTGCCAGCAGTACTAGCGGGCCATACAATGAGCAGTTCTTC; CDR3aa: CASSTSGPYNEQFF
v_gene: TRBV19; d_gene: NA; abundance: NA; j_gene: TRBJ2-5; CDR3nt: TGTGCCAGTAGTACAGACAACCAAGAGACCCAGTACTTC; CDR3aa: CASSTDNQETQYF
v_gene: TRBV27; d_gene: TRBD2; abundance: NA; j_gene: TRBJ2-3; CDR3nt: TGTGCCAGCAGTTTGAAGACGGGGGGAGATACGCAGTATTTT; CDR3aa: CASSLKTGGDTQYF
v_gene: TRBV2; d_gene: NA; abundance: NA; j_gene: TRBJ2-5; CDR3nt: TGTGCCAGCAAACGGGAGTCCCAAGGGACCCAGTACTTC; CDR3aa: CASKRESQGTQYF
v_gene: TRBV10-1; d_gene: NA; abundance: few; j_gene: TRBJ2-2; CDR3nt: TGCGCCAGCCCGATTCGGACGGTCACGAACACCGGGGAGCTGTTTTTT; CDR3aa: CASPIRTVTNTGELFF
v_gene: TRBV5-1; d_gene: TRBD2; abundance: NA; j_gene: TRBJ2-3; CDR3nt: TGCGCCAGCAGCTCACTCGGACTAGCGGGAGTCGGAACAGATACGCAGTATTTT; CDR3aa: CASSSLGLAGVGTDTQYF
v_gene: TRBV4-1; d_gene: NA; abundance: NA; j_gene: TRBJ1-5; CDR3nt: TGCGCCAGCAGCCCTGTCAGAGGGGGGGGAAATCAGCCCCAGCATTTT; CDR3aa: CASSPVRGGGNQPQHF
v_gene: TRBV11-2; d_gene: TRBD2; abundance: NA; j_gene: TRBJ2-7; CDR3nt: TGTGCCAGCAGCTGGGGGGGACTGGGCCCCTACGAGCAGTACTTC; CDR3aa: CASSWGGLGPYEQYF
v_gene: TRBV29-1; d_gene: TRBD2; abundance: NA; j_gene: TRBJ2-3; CDR3nt: TGCAGCGTTGGGTCTAGCGGGACCCCCCGGGATACGCAGTATTTT; CDR3aa: CSVGSSGTPRDTQYF
v_gene: TRBV6-5; d_gene: NA; abundance: NA; j_gene: TRBJ2-5; CDR3nt: TGTGCCATCCGTCACGGGGTCACGGGGACCCAGTACTTC; CDR3aa: CAIRHGVTGTQYF
v_gene: TRBV19; d_gene: TRBD1; abundance: NA; j_gene: TRBJ1-5; CDR3nt: TGTGCCAGTACCGATCGAGGGTTTGCAGGGGGTCAGCCCCAGCATTTT; CDR3aa: CASTDRGFAGGQPQHF
v_gene: TRBV5-1; d_gene: NA; abundance: once; j_gene: TRBJ1-3; CDR3nt: TGCGCCAGCAGCGATCAGGGACTCAGCTCTGGAAACACCATATATTTT; CDR3aa: CASSDQGLSSGNTIYF
v_gene: TRBV7-9; d_gene: NA; abundance: NA; j_gene: TRBJ2-5; CDR3nt: TGTGCCAGCAGCTTAGAAATGGGGGCACAACTTGCAGAGACCCAGTACTTC; CDR3aa: CASSLEMGAQLAETQYF
v_gene: TRBV5-1; d_gene: NA; abundance: NA; j_gene: TRBJ2-3; CDR3nt: TGCGCCAGCAGAGGGTCCGAGGGAGATACGCAGTATTTT; CDR3aa: CASRGSEGDTQYF
v_gene: TRBV5-5; d_gene: TRBD1; abundance: few; j_gene: TRBJ1-4; CDR3nt: TGTGCCAGCAGGAATTATGGGACAGGGGCATCTGAAAAACTGTTTTTT; CDR3aa: CASRNYGTGASEKLFF
v_gene: TRBV10-2; d_gene: TRBD2; abundance: NA; j_gene: TRBJ2-5; CDR3nt: TGCGCCAGCAGGGGACTAGCGGGGGCCCCAGGGGACCAGTACTTC; CDR3aa: CASRGLAGAPGDQYF
v_gene: TRBV18; d_gene: TRBD1; abundance: NA; j_gene: TRBJ2-7; CDR3nt: TGTGCCAGCTCATTAGGACAGGGGTACGAGCAGTACTTC; CDR3aa: CASSLGQGYEQYF
v_gene: TRBV19; d_gene: TRBD1; abundance: NA; j_gene: TRBJ1-5; CDR3nt: TGTGCCAGTAGTACTCAGGACAGGGCGAGACAGCCCCAGCATTTT; CDR3aa: CASSTQDRARQPQHF
v_gene: TRBV6-1; d_gene: NA; abundance: NA; j_gene: TRBJ2-3; CDR3nt: TGTGCCAGCAACTTACGGCCGGCAGATACGCAGTATTTT; CDR3aa: CASNLRPADTQYF
v_gene: TRBV27; d_gene: NA; abundance: NA; j_gene: TRBJ1-5; CDR3nt: TGTGCCAGCGGAACGGACAGCTATAGCAATCAGCCCCAGCATTTT; CDR3aa: CASGTDSYSNQPQHF
v_gene: TRBV4-2; d_gene: NA; abundance: NA; j_gene: TRBJ2-3; CDR3nt: TGTGCCAGCAGCCAAGTGGGAGCGGAGCGCACAGATACGCAGTATTTT; CDR3aa: CASSQVGAERTDTQYF